Listed here is a single T cell receptor (beta chain). What antigen it recognizes has not been identified. Per-base qualities were not stored, and no clone one base away is much larger. The entry originates in a study of T cell responses to AZD1222 COVID-19 vaccine (dated by TCRdb to 2020 to 2022). With respect to the entire study: AZD1222 recipients whose second dose came at about 4 weeks and those whose second dose came at about 12 weeks were combined into one group, since spike-specific TCR depth and breadth did not differ between the two schedules. TCR sequencing covered roughly 230 trial participants: 200 to 220 given two doses of AZD1222 and 26 given two doses of MenACWY control vaccine. Trial participants were enrolled by age into subgroups of 18-55, 56-69 and 70-plus years, and approximately 150, 30 and 60 TCR-sequenced participants, respectively, were included in these subgroups. Overall study results and their limits: Because no day 14 peak-response samples were available, repertoires were characterized only after the peak T cell response. In the small 56-69-year group, the increase in depth fell short of significance, most likely because of low power. CD4 TCRs associated with the vaccine covered the entire spike protein, and the dominant responses were in regions 160-218 and 743-854. Conclusions about previously exposed vaccinees were limited because only six AZD1222 recipients were SARS-CoV-2 seropositive at baseline. Reportedly, almost half of the unique spike-specific TCRs recognized epitopes lying outside the regions that are mutated in the B.1.351 and B.1.1.7 variants. Participants were mostly white British and included more females than males, and it was suggested by the authors that clonal diversity may have been underestimated. After two AZD1222 doses, both the breadth and the depth of spike-specific TCRs were significantly higher than at day 0 and than in MenACWY recipients.

Counted from cysteine to phenylalanine, this CDR3 has 15 amino acids. The retained sequence is limited to the CDR3, 45 bases, with the frame set at the first base. At the junction V is shortened by 4 bases and J by 3 bases, with 17 bases in between. The germline V gene encodes CDR1 SGHNT and CDR2 YYREEE (reference sequence). The time point label for this specimen denotes: baseline before first vaccination. Samples from vaccinated people were obtained from the UK trials COV001 and COV002, which included a single-blind randomized controlled phase 2/3 trial of AZD1222 (ChAdOx1 nCoV-19) in healthy adults. For TCRbeta chain sequencing, PBMC samples were collected from trial participants at day 0 and at day 28 after the second dose. The CDR3 regions of human TCRbeta chains were analyzed by immunosequencing. Processing in the source paper ran as follows. Repertoire TCRs were checked for matches against a reference library of SARS-CoV-2-specific TCRs that had been generated using the MIRA antigen-specificity platform. Breadth was defined as the fraction of unique TCRs that were SARS-CoV-2-associated, and depth was defined as the fraction of total T cells that were SARS-CoV-2-associated. Using the MIRA data, each spike-specific TCR was mapped to the spike region that the TCR reacts to and placed in a CD4 or CD8 class. Log10-transformed breadth and depth values were compared by one-way ANOVA with Sidak's multiple comparisons tests. The source is immuneACCESS, and TCRdb retained only in-frame sequences with V and J called. Part of the clones is not carried over; for the studies checked, unresolved V genes explain less than half of this, and the remainder is unexplained. D and trimming come from the DNA, and the V and J calls and clone size come from that table. Counted in this sample were about 100,000 clones; more than 75% of them appeared once. The ten top clones hold approximately 15% of the sample.

The clonotype comes from an adult in good health. This chain joins TRBV5-4 to TRBJ2-7; the D gene identity is not certain. Here the sequenced sample was peripheral blood, taken on day 0 of AZD1222 vaccination. The sequenced DNA is TGTGCCAGCAGCATGGGTAGGTTCGAGAACTACGAGCAGTACTTC. Its translation is CASSMGRFENYEQYF.